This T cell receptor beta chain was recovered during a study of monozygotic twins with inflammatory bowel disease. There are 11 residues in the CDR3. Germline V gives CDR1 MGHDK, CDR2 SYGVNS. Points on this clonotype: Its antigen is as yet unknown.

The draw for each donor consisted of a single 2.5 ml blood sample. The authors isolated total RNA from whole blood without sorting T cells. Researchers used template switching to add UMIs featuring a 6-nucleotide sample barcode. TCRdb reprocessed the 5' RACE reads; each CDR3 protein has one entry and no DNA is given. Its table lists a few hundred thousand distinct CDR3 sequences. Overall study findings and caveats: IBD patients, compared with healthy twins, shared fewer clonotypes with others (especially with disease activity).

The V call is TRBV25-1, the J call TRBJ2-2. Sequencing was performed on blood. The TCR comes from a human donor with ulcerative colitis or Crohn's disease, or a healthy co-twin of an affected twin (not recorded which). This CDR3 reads CASRATGELFF.